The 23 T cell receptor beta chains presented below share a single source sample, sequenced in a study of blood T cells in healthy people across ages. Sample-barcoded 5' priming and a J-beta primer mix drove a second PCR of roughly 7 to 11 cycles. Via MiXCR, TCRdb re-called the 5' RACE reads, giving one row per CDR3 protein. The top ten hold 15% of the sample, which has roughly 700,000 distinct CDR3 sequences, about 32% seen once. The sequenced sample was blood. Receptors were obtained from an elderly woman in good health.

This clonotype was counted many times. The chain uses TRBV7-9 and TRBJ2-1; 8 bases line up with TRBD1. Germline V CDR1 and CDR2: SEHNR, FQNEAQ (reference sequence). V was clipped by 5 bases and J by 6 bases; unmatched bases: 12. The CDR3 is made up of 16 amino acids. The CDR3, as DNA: TGTGCCAGCAGCCCCAGGGGGCGGGGCCTCTCCAATGAGCAGTTCTTC. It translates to CASSPRGRGLSNEQFF.

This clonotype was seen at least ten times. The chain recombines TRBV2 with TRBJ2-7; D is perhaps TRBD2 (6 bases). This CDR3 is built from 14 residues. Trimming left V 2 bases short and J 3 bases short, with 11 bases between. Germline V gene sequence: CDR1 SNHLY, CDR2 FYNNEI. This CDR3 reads CASSESVSGYEQYF. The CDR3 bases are TGTGCCAGCAGTGAATCAGTTAGCGGCTACGAGCAGTACTTC.

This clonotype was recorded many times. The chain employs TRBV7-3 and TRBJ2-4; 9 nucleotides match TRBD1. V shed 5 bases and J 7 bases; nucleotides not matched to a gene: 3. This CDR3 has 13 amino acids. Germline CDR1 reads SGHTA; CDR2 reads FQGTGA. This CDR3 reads CASSTGGQNIQYF. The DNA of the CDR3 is TGTGCCAGCAGCACAGGGGGCCAGAACATTCAGTACTTC. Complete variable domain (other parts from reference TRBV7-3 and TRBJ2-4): GAGVSQTPSNKVTEKGKYVELRCDPISGHTALYWYRQSLGQGPEFLIYFQGTGAADDSGLPNDRFFAVRPEGSVSTLKIQRTERGDSAVYLCASSTGGQNIQYFGAGTRLSVL.

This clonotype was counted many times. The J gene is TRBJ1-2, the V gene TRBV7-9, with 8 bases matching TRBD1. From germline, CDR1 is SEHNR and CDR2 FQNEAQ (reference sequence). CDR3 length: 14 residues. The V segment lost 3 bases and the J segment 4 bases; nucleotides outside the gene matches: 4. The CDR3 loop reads CASSLWTGSYGYTF. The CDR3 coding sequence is TGTGCCAGCAGCTTGTGGACAGGGAGCTATGGCTACACCTTC.

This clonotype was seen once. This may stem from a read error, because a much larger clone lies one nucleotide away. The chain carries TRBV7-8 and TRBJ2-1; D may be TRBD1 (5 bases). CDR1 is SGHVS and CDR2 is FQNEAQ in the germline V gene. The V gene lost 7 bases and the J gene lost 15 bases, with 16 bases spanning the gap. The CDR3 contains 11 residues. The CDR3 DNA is TGTGCCAGCAACTTGGGGCTCGGATGGTTCTTC. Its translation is CASNLGLGWFF.

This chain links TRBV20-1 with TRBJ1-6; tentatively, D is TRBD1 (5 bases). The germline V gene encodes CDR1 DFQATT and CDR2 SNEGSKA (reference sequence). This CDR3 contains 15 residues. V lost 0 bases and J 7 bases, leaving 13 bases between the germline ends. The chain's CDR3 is CSARDAGRPNSPLHF. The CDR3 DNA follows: TGCAGTGCTAGAGATGCGGGACGGCCAAATTCACCCCTCCACTTT.

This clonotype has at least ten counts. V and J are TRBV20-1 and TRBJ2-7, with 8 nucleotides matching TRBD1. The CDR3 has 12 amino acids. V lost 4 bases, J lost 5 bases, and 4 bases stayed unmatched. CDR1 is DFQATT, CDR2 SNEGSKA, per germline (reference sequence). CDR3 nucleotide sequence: TGCAGTGCTACAGGACAGGGTAACGAGCAGTACTTC. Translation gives CSATGQGNEQYF.

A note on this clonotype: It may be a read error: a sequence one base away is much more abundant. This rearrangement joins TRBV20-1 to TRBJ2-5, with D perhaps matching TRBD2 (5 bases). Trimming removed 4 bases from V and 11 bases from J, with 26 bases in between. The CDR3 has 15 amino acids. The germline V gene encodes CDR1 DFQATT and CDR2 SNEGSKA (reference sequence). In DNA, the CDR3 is TGCAGTGCTACCGGAGGAGAAACCTTGGGCCATGAGCAGTACTTC. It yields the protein CSATGGETLGHEQYF.

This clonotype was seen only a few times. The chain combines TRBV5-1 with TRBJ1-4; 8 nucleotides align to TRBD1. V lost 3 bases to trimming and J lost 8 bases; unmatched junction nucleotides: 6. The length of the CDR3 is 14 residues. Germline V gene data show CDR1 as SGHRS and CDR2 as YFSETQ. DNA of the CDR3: TGCGCCAGCAGCTGGGACAGGTCGGGGGAAAAACTGTTTTTT. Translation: CASSWDRSGEKLFF.

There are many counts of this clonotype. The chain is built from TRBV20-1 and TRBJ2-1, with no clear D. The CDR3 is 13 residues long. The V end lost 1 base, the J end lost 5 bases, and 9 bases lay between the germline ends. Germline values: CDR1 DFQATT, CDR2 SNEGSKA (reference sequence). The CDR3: CSARAGRDNEQFF. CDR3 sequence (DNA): TGCAGTGCTAGAGCCGGCCGAGACAATGAGCAGTTCTTC.

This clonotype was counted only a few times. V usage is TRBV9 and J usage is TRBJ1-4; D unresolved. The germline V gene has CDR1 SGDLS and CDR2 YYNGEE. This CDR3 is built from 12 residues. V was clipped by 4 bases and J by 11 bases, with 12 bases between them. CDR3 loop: CASSLDFSKLFF. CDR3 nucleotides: TGTGCCAGCAGCCTCGACTTCTCGAAACTGTTTTTT.

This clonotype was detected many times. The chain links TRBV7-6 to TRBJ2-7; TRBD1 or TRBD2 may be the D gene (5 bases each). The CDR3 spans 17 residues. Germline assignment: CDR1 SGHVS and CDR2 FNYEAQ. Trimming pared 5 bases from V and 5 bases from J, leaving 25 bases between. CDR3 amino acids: CASSLSQRGYTFHEQYF. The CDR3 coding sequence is TGTGCCAGCAGCCTCTCCCAGAGGGGTTATACCTTCCACGAGCAGTACTTC.

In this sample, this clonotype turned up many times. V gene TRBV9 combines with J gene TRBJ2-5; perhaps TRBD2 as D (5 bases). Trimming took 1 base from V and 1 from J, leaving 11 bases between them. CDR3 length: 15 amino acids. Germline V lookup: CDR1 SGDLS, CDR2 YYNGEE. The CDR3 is CASSVTTGIQETQYF. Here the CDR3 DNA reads TGTGCCAGCAGCGTAACGACGGGGATCCAAGAGACCCAGTACTTC.

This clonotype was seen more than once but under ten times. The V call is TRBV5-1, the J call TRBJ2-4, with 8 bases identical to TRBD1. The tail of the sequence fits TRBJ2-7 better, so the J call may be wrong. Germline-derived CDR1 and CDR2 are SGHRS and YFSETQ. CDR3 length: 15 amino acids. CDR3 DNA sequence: TGCGCCAGCAGCCCAGCAGGGGGCGGGAAACTCGAGCAGTACTTC. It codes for CASSPAGGGKLEQYF.

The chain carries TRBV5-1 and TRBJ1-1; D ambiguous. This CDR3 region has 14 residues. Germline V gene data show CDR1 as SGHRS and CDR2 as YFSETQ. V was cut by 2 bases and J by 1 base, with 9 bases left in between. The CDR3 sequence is CASSFPDQNTEAFF. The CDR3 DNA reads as TGCGCCAGCAGCTTCCCCGATCAGAACACTGAAGCTTTCTTT.

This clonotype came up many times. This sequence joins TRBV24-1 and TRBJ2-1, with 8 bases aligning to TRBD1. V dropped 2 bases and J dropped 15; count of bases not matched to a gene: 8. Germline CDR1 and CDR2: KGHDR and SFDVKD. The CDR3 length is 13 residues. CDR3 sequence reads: CATSDSDWDRTFF. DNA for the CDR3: TGTGCCACCAGTGATTCGGACTGGGACAGGACGTTCTTC.

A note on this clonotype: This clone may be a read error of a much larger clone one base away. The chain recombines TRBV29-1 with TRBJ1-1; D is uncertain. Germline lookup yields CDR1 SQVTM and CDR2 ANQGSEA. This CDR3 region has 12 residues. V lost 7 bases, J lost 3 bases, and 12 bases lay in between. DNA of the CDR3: TGCAGCGCCCTCCCTTCGGACACTGAAGCTTTCTTT. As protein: CSALPSDTEAFF.

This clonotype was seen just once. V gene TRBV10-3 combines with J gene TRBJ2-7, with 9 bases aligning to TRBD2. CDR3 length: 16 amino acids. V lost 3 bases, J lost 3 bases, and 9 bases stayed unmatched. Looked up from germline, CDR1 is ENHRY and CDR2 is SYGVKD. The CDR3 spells CAISDFVELAGYEQYF. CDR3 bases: TGTGCCATCAGTGATTTCGTGGAACTAGCGGGCTACGAGCAGTACTTC.

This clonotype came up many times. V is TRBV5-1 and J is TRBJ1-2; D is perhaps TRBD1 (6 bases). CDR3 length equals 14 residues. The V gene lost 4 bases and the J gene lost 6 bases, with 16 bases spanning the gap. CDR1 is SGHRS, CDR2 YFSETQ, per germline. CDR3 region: CASSVRGGVDGYTF. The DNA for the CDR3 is TGCGCCAGCAGCGTGCGAGGGGGGGTTGATGGCTACACCTTC.

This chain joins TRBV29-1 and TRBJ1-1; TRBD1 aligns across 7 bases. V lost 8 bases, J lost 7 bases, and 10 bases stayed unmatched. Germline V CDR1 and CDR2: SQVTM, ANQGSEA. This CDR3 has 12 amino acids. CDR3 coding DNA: TGCAGCTTCACTATGGGGGACAGTGAAGCTTTCTTT. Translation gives CSFTMGDSEAFF.

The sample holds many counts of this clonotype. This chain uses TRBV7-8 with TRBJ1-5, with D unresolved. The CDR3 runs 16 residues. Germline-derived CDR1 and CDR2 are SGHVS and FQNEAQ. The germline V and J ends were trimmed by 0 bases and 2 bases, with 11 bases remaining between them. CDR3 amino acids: CASSLASSRGNQPQHF. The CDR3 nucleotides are TGTGCCAGCAGCTTAGCCTCTTCTCGGGGCAATCAGCCCCAGCATTTT.

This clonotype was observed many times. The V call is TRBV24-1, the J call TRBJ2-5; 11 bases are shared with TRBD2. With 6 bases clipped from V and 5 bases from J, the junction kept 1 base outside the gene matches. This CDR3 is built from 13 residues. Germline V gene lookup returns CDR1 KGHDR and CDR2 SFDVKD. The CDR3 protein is CATSLAGGETQYF. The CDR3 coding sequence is TGTGCCACCAGTCTAGCGGGGGGCGAGACCCAGTACTTC.

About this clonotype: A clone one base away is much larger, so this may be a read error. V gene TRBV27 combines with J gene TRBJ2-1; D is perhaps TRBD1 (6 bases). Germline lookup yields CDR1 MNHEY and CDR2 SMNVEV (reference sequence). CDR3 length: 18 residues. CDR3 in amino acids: CTSRTRWTELSSYNEQFF. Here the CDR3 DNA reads TGTACCAGCAGGACGAGATGGACAGAACTTAGCTCCTACAATGAGCAGTTCTTC.